This TCR beta chain was obtained from a study of graft-versus-host responses after intestinal transplantation. Study-wide context: The whole recipient group had anti-thymocyte globulin induction followed by tacrolimus and steroids for around 3 years.

This table comes from immunoSEQ multiplex PCR, and its TCRdb copy is limited to in-frame clones, with some not included. The table shows about 98,000 clones, with more than 70% occurring only once. This CDR3 spans 15 amino acids. The V gene's germline CDR1 is SGHDN and CDR2 FVKESK. V was trimmed by 1 base and J by 3 bases, leaving 12 bases between them. This material consisted of PBMCs, taken 255 days after intestinal transplant. This receptor was obtained from a human patient who received an intestinal transplant, so some T cells may come from the graft donor. V and J are TRBV14 and TRBJ1-2; possible D gene TRBD1, 6 bases. CDR3 amino acids: CASSQGRQAYYGYTF. The CDR3 DNA sequence: TGTGCCAGCAGCCAAGGGCGACAGGCCTACTATGGCTACACCTTC.